This T cell receptor (beta chain) was captured by sequencing in a study of tumor-infiltrating lymphocytes in oesophageal squamous cell carcinoma. TCRdb independently ran MiXCR on the PCR reads; one entry per CDR3 protein. The table lists some 9,900 distinct CDR3 sequences, 59% of them singletons. This CDR3 is built from 15 residues. The V gene lost 8 bases and the J gene lost 1 base, with 17 bases spanning the gap. Per the germline V gene, CDR1 is ENHRY and CDR2 is SYGVKD. This chain links TRBV10-3 with TRBJ1-1, with TRBD1 as a possible D gene (5 bases). Sequencing was carried out using esophageal tumor tissue. This clonotype originated in a male donor with esophageal squamous cell carcinoma. The CDR3 region has the DNA TGTGCCATCCGACCCGGGACGGTAACGAACACTGAAGCTTTCTTT. Protein: CAIRPGTVTNTEAFF.